This T cell receptor beta chain was found in a study of blood T cell repertoires in COVID-19. On the study more broadly: T cells, B-cell-depleted T cells, or PBMCs provided the cDNA or gDNA that served as material.

The germline CDR1 and CDR2 sequences are SGHNT and YYREEE (reference sequence). With 0 bases removed from V and 10 bases from J, the gap between germline ends came to 11 bases. The length of the CDR3 is 14 residues. Repertoires were generated with immunoSEQ multiplex PCR, while TCRdb's copy carries only in-frame clones and drops some. Among about 100,000 clones, around 64% were seen once, and the ten largest hold less than 2%. V gene TRBV5-4 combines with J gene TRBJ1-6, with D perhaps TRBD1 (6 bases). Source material: peripheral blood. The receptor was derived from a woman aged 35 to 49 with acute or convalescent COVID-19. CDR3 amino acids: CASSLEQGKSPLHF. DNA of the CDR3: TGTGCCAGCAGCTTGGAACAGGGCAAGTCACCCCTCCACTTT.